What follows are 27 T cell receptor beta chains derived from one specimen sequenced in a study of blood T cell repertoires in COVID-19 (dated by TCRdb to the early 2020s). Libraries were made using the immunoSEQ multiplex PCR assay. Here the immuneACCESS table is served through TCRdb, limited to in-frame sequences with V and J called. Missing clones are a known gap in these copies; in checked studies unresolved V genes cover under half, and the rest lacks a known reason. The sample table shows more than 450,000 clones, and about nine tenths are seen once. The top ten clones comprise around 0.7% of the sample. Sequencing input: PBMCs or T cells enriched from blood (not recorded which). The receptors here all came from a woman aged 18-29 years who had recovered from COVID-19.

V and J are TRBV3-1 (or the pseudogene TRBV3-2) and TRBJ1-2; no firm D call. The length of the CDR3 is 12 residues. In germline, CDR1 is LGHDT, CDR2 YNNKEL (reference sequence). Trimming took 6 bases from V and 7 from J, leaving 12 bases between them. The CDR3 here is CASRDLKGGYTF. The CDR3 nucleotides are TGTGCCAGCAGGGACTTGAAGGGTGGCTACACCTTC.

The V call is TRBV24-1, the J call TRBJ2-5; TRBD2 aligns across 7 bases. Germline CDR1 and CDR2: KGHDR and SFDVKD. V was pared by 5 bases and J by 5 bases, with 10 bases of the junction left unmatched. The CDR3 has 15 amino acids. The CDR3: CATSGEGTYGETQYF. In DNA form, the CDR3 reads TGTGCCACCAGTGGGGAGGGCACCTATGGGGAGACCCAGTACTTC.

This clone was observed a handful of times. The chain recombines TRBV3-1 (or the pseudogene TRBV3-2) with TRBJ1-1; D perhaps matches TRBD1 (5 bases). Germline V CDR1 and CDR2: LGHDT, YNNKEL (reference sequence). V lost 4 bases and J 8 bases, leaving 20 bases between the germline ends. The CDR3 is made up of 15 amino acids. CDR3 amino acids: CASSPIDSGIGEAFF. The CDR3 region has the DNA TGTGCCAGCAGCCCGATCGACAGTGGGATAGGGGAAGCTTTCTTT.

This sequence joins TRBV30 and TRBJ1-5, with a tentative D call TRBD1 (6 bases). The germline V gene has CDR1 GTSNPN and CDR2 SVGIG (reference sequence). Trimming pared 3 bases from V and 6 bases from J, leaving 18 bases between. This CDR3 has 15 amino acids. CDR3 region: CAWSLSSGQGQPQHF. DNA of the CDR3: TGTGCCTGGAGCCTGTCGTCGGGACAAGGTCAGCCCCAGCATTTT.

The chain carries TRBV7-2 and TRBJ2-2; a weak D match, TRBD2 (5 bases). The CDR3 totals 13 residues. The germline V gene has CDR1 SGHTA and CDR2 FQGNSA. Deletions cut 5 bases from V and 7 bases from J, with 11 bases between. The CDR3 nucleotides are TGTGCCAGCAGCCCCCGACGGGACGGGGAGCTGTTTTTT. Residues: CASSPRRDGELFF.

CDR3 protein: CASSLNPGQLDTQYF. The CDR3 DNA reads as TGTGCCAGCAGCTTGAACCCAGGGCAGTTAGATACGCAGTATTTT. This chain connects TRBV5-4 to TRBJ2-3, with TRBD1 as a possible D gene (5 bases). V shed 1 base and J shed 5 bases, with 14 bases lying between them. There are 15 residues in the CDR3. Germline V lookup: CDR1 SGHNT, CDR2 YYREEE (reference sequence).

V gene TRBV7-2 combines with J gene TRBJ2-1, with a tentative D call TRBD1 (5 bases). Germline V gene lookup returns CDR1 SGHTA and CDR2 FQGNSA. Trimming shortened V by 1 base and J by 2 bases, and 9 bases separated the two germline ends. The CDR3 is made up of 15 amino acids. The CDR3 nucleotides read TGTGCCAGCAGCTTAGAAGGGGTTCCCTACAATGAGCAGTTCTTC. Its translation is CASSLEGVPYNEQFF.

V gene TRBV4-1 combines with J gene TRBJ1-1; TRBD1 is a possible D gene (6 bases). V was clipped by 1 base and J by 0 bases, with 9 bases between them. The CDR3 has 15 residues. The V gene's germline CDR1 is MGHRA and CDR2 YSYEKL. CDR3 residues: CASSQGWTVNTEAFF. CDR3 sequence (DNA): TGCGCCAGCAGCCAAGGTTGGACAGTGAACACTGAAGCTTTCTTT.

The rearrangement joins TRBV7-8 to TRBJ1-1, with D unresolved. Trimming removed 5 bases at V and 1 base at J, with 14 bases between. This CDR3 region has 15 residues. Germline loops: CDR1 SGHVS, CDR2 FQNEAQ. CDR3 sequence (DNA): TGTGCCAGCAGCAGATCCGGGGTGGAGAACACTGAAGCTTTCTTT. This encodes CASSRSGVENTEAFF. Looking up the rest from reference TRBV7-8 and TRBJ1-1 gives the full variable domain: GAGVSQSPRYKVAKRGQDVALRCDPISGHVSLFWYQQALGQGPEFLTYFQNEAQLDKSGLPSDRFFAERPEGSVSTLKIQRTQQEDSAVYLCASSRSGVENTEAFFGQGTRLTVV.

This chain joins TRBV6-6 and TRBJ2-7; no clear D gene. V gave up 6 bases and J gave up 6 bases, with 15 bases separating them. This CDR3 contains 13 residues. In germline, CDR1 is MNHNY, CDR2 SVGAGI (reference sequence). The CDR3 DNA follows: TGTGCCAGCAGCCCCTCCCCCCCTCCCGAGCAGTACTTC. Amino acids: CASSPSPPPEQYF.

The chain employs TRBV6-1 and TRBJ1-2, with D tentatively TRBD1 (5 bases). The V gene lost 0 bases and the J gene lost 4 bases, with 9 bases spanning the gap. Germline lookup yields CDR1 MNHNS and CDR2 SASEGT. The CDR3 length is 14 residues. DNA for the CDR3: TGTGCCAGCAGTGAAGCAGGGACTTTCTATGGCTACACCTTC. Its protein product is CASSEAGTFYGYTF.

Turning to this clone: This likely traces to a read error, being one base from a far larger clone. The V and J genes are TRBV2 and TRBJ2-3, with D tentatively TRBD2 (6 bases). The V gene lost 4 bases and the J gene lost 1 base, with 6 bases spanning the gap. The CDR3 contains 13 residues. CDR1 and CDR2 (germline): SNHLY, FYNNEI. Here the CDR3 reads CASSGGGTDTQYF. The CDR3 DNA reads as TGTGCCAGCAGTGGGGGGGGCACAGATACGCAGTATTTT.

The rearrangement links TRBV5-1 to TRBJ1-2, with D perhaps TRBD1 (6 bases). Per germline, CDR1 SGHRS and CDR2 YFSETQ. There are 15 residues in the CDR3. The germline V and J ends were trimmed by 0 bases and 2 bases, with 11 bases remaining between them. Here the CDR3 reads CASSLATGTNYGYTF. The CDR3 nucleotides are TGCGCCAGCAGCTTGGCCACAGGGACGAACTATGGCTACACCTTC. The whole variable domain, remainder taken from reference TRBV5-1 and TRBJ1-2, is KAGVTQTPRYLIKTRGQQVTLSCSPISGHRSVSWYQQTPGQGLQFLFEYFSETQRNKGNFPGRFSGRQFSNSRSEMNVSTLELGDSALYLCASSLATGTNYGYTFGSGTRLTVV.

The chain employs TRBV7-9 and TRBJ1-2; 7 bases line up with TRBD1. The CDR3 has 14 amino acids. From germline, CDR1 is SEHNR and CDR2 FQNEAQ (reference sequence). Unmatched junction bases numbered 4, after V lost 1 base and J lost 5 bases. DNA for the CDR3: TGTGCCAGCAGCTTAGGTACAGGGGTGTATGGCTACACCTTC. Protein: CASSLGTGVYGYTF.

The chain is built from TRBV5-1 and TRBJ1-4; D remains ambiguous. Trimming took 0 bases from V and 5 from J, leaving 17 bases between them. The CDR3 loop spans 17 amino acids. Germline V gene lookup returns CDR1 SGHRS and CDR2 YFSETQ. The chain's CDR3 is CASSLGPTGISNEKLFF. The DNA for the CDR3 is TGCGCCAGCAGCTTGGGACCAACCGGGATCTCCAATGAAAAACTGTTTTTT.

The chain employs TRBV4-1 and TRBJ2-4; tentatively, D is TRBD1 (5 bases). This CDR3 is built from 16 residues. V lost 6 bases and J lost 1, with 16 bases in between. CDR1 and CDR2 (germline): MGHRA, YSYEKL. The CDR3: CASSQGEARAKNIQYF. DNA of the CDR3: TGCGCCAGCAGTCAGGGTGAGGCGAGGGCCAAAAACATTCAGTACTTC.

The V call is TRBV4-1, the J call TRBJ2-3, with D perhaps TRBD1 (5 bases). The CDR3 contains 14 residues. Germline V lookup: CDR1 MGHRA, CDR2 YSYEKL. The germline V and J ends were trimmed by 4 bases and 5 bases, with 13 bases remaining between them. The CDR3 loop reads CASSRTPTVDTQYF. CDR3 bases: TGCGCCAGCAGCCGAACCCCGACAGTAGATACGCAGTATTTT.

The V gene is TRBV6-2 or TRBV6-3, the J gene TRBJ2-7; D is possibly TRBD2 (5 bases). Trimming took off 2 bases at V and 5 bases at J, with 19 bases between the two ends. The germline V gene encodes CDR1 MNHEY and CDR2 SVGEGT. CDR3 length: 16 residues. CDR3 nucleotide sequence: TGTGCCAGCAGTTACCCGCGAGGAGGACCTAGGGACGAGCAGTACTTC. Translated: CASSYPRGGPRDEQYF.

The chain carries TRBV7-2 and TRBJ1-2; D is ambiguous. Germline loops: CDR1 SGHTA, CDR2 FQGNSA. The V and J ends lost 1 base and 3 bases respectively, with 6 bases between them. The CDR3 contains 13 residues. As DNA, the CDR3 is TGTGCCAGCAGCTTAGACAGTTACTATGGCTACACCTTC. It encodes CASSLDSYYGYTF.

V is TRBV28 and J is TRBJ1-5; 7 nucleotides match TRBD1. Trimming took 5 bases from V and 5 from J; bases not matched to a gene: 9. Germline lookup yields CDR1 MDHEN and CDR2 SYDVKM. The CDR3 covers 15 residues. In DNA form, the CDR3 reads TGTGCCAGCAGTGAACCGGGACAGATGGATCAGCCCCAGCATTTT. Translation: CASSEPGQMDQPQHF. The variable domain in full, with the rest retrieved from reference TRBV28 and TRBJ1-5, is DVKVTQSSRYLVKRTGEKVFLECVQDMDHENMFWYRQDPGLGLRLIYFSYDVKMKEKGDIPEGYSVSREKKERFSLILESASTNQTSMYLCASSEPGQMDQPQHFGDGTRLSIL.

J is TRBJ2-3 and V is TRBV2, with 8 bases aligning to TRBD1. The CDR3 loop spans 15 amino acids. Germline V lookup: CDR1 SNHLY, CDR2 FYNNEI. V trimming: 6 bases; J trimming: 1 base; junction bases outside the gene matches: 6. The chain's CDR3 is CASRNPGQGTDTQYF. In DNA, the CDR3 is TGTGCCAGCAGGAATCCGGGACAGGGCACAGATACGCAGTATTTT.

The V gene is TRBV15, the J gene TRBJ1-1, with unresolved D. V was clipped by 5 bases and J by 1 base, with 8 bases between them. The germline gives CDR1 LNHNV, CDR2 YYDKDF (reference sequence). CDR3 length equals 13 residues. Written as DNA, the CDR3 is TGTGCCACCAGCGGACTTAGGAACACTGAAGCTTTCTTT. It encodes CATSGLRNTEAFF.

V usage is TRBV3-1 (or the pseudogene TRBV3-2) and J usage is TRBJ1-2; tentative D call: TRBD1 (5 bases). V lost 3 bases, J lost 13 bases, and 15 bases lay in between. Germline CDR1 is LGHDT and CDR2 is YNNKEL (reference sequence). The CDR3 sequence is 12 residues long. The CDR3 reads CASSQRTRDCTF. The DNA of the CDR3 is TGTGCCAGCAGCCAGCGAACCCGGGACTGCACCTTC.

CDR3 region: CASSLGGPPDTQYF. The CDR3 DNA is TGTGCCAGCAGCCTAGGGGGCCCGCCAGATACGCAGTATTTT. The V call is TRBV11-3, the J call TRBJ2-3; 7 bases map to TRBD1. The V and J ends lost 5 bases and 4 bases, in that order; junction bases with no gene match: 6. The germline CDR1 and CDR2 sequences are SGHNT and YENEEA. CDR3 size: 14 residues.

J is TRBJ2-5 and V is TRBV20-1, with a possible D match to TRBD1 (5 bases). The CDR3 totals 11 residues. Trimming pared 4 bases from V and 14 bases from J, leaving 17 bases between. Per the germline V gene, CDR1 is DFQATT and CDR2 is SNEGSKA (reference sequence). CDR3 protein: CSATKQVDKYF. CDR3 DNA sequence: TGCAGTGCTACTAAACAGGTCGACAAATACTTC.

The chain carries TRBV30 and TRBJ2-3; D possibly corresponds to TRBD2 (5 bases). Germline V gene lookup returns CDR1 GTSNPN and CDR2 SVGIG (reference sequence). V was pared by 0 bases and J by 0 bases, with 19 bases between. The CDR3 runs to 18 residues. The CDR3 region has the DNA TGTGCCTGGAGTGTATCCCTCTGGACCCGGACTAGCACAGATACGCAGTATTTT. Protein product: CAWSVSLWTRTSTDTQYF.

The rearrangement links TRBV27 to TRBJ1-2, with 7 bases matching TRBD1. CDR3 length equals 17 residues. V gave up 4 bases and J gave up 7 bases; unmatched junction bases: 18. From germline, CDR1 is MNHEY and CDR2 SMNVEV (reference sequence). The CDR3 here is CASSSYRGREDRRGYTF. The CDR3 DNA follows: TGTGCCAGCAGTTCATACAGGGGTAGGGAAGATCGTCGTGGCTACACCTTC.